This TCR beta chain was identified during a study of T cell changes during pregnancy in multiple sclerosis (dated by TCRdb to 2018 to 2020). A note on the overall study: The study looked at changes in the T cell repertoire across pregnancy in women with multiple sclerosis.

Reading the germline V gene gives CDR1 SGDLS and CDR2 YYNGEE. From the cysteine up to the phenylalanine, the CDR3 has a length of 15 residues. Just the 45-base CDR3 DNA is kept, in frame starting at base 1. V is pruned by 4 bases and J by 0 bases, leaving 7 bases of the junction without a gene match. The receptor library was made with the immunoSEQ multiplex PCR assay. TCRdb mirrors the immuneACCESS table, restricted to in-frame sequences. Some clones are absent from its copies; in checked studies, under half trace to an unresolved V gene, and the reason for the others is unknown. The sample data list some 68,000 clones, and approximately 89% of these were observed just once. Together, the top ten hold 1.4% of the sample. On this clone itself: There is no known antigen for this receptor. The input lacks base qualities; no much larger clone sits a single base away.

The sequencing used peripheral blood, collected in the second trimester of pregnancy. Recombination joined TRBV9 with TRBJ2-7, with 7 middle bases fitting TRBD1. The source of this sequence is a female donor with multiple sclerosis, enrolled in a pregnancy study. This receptor carries the CDR3 CASSKGQDSSYEQYF. The nucleotide sequence is TGTGCCAGCAGCAAAGGACAGGACAGCTCCTACGAGCAGTACTTC.